This is a list of T cell receptor beta chains from one sample in a study of blood T cells in healthy people across ages. TCRdb used MiXCR to reprocess the 5' RACE reads, holding one entry per CDR3 protein. The sample yields about 1.4 million distinct CDR3 sequences, approximately 59% seen once. Sequencing was done on a sample of blood. These receptor sequences come from a man between 18 and 35 years old in good health. Each CDR3 is given with its conserved first and last residue. The order of the fields is clone size, J gene, V gene, D gene, CDR3 protein, CDR3 DNA. D genes are given only for firm matches. For some rows the clone size is stated as once, few or many, or as a class when expanded; others skip it.

abundance: once; j_gene: TRBJ2-7; v_gene: TRBV20-1; d_gene: -; CDR3aa: CSARDQRQDEQYF; CDR3nt: TGCAGTGCTAGAGACCAGCGTCAGGACGAGCAGTACTTC
abundance: once; j_gene: TRBJ2-5; v_gene: TRBV7-9; d_gene: -; CDR3aa: CASQSQETQYF; CDR3nt: TGTGCCAGCCAAAGTCAAGAGACCCAGTACTTC
abundance: -; j_gene: TRBJ2-3; v_gene: TRBV6-2/TRBV6-3; d_gene: TRBD2; CDR3aa: CASSYLSGPPDTQYF; CDR3nt: TGTGCCAGCAGTTACCTTAGCGGGCCTCCAGATACGCAGTATTTT
abundance: -; j_gene: TRBJ2-4; v_gene: TRBV11-2; d_gene: -; CDR3aa: CASSFTQDIQYF; CDR3nt: TGTGCCAGCAGCTTCACCCAGGACATTCAGTACTTC
abundance: -; j_gene: TRBJ2-7; v_gene: TRBV4-1; d_gene: -; CDR3aa: CASSQDGQEYEQYF; CDR3nt: TGCGCCAGCAGCCAAGATGGTCAGGAATACGAGCAGTACTTC
abundance: -; j_gene: TRBJ2-1; v_gene: TRBV24-1; d_gene: TRBD2; CDR3aa: CATSDLISGGPENEQFF; CDR3nt: TGTGCCACCAGTGATTTGATTAGCGGGGGGCCGGAGAATGAGCAGTTCTTC
abundance: -; j_gene: TRBJ2-3; v_gene: TRBV7-2; d_gene: -; CDR3aa: CASSLAPTGRATDTQYF; CDR3nt: TGTGCCAGCAGCTTAGCCCCTACAGGGCGGGCCACAGATACGCAGTATTTT
abundance: -; j_gene: TRBJ2-3; v_gene: TRBV15; d_gene: -; CDR3aa: CATSRGSGSGDTETQYF; CDR3nt: TGTGCCACCAGCAGAGGATCAGGGTCAGGAGACACAGAGACGCAGTATTTT
abundance: once; j_gene: TRBJ2-2; v_gene: TRBV7-2; d_gene: -; CDR3aa: CASSPSQGELFF; CDR3nt: TGTGCCAGCAGCCCCTCCCAGGGGGAGCTGTTTTTT
abundance: -; j_gene: TRBJ2-1; v_gene: TRBV7-9; d_gene: -; CDR3aa: CASSLQATHNEQFF; CDR3nt: TGTGCCAGCAGCTTACAAGCGACGCACAATGAGCAGTTCTTC
abundance: -; j_gene: TRBJ2-3; v_gene: TRBV4-3; d_gene: -; CDR3aa: CASSPQTDNTDTQYF; CDR3nt: TGCGCCAGCAGCCCTCAGACGGACAACACAGATACGCAGTATTTT
abundance: -; j_gene: TRBJ2-5; v_gene: TRBV7-8; d_gene: TRBD1; CDR3aa: CASSWGTGSLETQYF; CDR3nt: TGTGCCAGCAGCTGGGGGACAGGGAGTTTGGAGACCCAGTACTTC
abundance: once; j_gene: TRBJ2-1; v_gene: TRBV7-9; d_gene: TRBD1; CDR3aa: CASSFRSQGGNEQFF; CDR3nt: TGTGCCAGCAGCTTCCGGTCACAGGGGGGCAATGAGCAGTTCTTC